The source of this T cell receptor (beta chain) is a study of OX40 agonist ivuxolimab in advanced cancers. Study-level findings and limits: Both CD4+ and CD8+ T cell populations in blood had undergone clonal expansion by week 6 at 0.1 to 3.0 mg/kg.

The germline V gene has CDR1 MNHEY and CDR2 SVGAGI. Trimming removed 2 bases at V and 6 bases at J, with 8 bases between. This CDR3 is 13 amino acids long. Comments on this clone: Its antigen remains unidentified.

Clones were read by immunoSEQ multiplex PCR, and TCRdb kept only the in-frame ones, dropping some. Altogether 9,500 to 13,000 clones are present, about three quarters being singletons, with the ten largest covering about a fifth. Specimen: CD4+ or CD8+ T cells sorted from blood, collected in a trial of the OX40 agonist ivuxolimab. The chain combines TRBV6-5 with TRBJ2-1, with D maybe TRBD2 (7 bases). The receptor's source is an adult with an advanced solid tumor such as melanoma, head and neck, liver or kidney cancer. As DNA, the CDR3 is TGTGCCAGCAGTTACGGGGGGGCCAATGAGCAGTTCTTC. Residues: CASSYGGANEQFF.